A selection of T cell receptor beta chains follows, all from one sample in a study of T cells in Graves' hyperthyroidism and ophthalmopathy. TCRdb passed the multiplex PCR reads through MiXCR, listing each CDR3 protein once. The sample yields under 450,000 distinct CDR3 sequences, 15% to 18% seen once. Sequenced: blood. Receptors originate from a woman aged 18 to 35 with Graves' hyperthyroidism. CDR3s include the opening cysteine and the closing phenylalanine or tryptophan. The order of the fields is CDR3 DNA, CDR3 protein, D gene, J gene, clone size, V gene. D genes are given only for firm matches. A row's size may be missing; if present it is once, few, many or a size class.

DNA: TGTGCCAGCAGTTTATCAGAGGATCGTGAGCAGTTCTTC
CDR3: CASSLSEDREQFF
D: -
J: TRBJ2-1
size: many
V: TRBV27

DNA: TGTGCCAGTAGTATAGACCCACCAAGCGGGAGCTTTTCTTACGAGCAGTACTTC
CDR3: CASSIDPPSGSFSYEQYF
D: TRBD2
J: TRBJ2-7
size: many
V: TRBV19

DNA: TGTGCCAGCTCATACCAGCTCTACGAGCAGTACTTC
CDR3: CASSYQLYEQYF
D: -
J: TRBJ2-7
size: few
V: TRBV18

DNA: TGTGCCACCGCGGGGAATCAGCCCCAGCATTTT
CDR3: CATAGNQPQHF
D: -
J: TRBJ1-5
size: few
V: TRBV6-1

DNA: TGTGCCATCAGTGATCAAGGGCCTGGAAACACCATATATTTT
CDR3: CAISDQGPGNTIYF
D: -
J: TRBJ1-3
size: many
V: TRBV10-3

DNA: TGTGCCACCAGTGATTTGCGCCAGGGGAACGAGCAGTACTTC
CDR3: CATSDLRQGNEQYF
D: -
J: TRBJ2-7
size: many
V: TRBV24-1

DNA: TGTGCCAGCAGCGCCGGGACTAGCGGGAGGGGAGTTGGAGATACGCAGTATTTT
CDR3: CASSAGTSGRGVGDTQYF
D: TRBD2
J: TRBJ2-3
size: many
V: TRBV27

DNA: TGTGCCATACGATCCCAACCCTACGAGCAGTACTTC
CDR3: CAIRSQPYEQYF
D: -
J: TRBJ2-7
size: many
V: TRBV2

DNA: TGTGCCAGTAGTATGGGACCAATGGACGGAGGCACCGGGGAGCTGTTTTTT
CDR3: CASSMGPMDGGTGELFF
D: -
J: TRBJ2-2
size: -
V: TRBV19

DNA: TGTGCCAGCAGTTTATATCCAGGGTTCAGCTCCTACGAGCAGTACTTC
CDR3: CASSLYPGFSSYEQYF
D: -
J: TRBJ2-7
size: many
V: TRBV27

DNA: TGCAGTGCTAGAGCCGGGACAGGGGGGTACGAGCAGTACTTC
CDR3: CSARAGTGGYEQYF
D: TRBD1
J: TRBJ2-7
size: -
V: TRBV20-1

DNA: TGTGCCAGCAGTTACCAGGGGTCGAACATTCAGTACTTC
CDR3: CASSYQGSNIQYF
D: -
J: TRBJ2-4
size: -
V: TRBV27

DNA: TGCAGTGCTAAGACTAGCCCGAGCTCCTACAATGAGCAGTTCTTC
CDR3: CSAKTSPSSYNEQFF
D: TRBD2
J: TRBJ2-1
size: many
V: TRBV20-1

DNA: TGCGCCAGCAGCGGGGGAAGCGGGAGCACAGATACGCAGTATTTT
CDR3: CASSGGSGSTDTQYF
D: -
J: TRBJ2-3
size: many
V: TRBV4-1

DNA: TGTGCCAGCAGCAGGGACAGTATCTATAGCTACACCTTC
CDR3: CASSRDSIYSYTF
D: TRBD1
J: TRBJ1-2
size: few
V: TRBV6-2/TRBV6-3

DNA: TGCGCCAGCAAAAACGGAAGCTCTGGAAACACCATATATTTT
CDR3: CASKNGSSGNTIYF
D: -
J: TRBJ1-3
size: many
V: TRBV5-1

DNA: TGTGCCAGCAGCCATGGACAGACGAGCACGTACTTC
CDR3: CASSHGQTSTYF
D: -
J: TRBJ2-7
size: many
V: TRBV3-1

DNA: TGTGCCAGCAGTTGGTCCGGGACACTGAACACTGAAGCTTTCTTT
CDR3: CASSWSGTLNTEAFF
D: -
J: TRBJ1-1
size: -
V: TRBV6-2/TRBV6-3

DNA: TGCAGCGTTTCCAGAGCGGGAGGGCCTAACGAGCAGTACTTC
CDR3: CSVSRAGGPNEQYF
D: TRBD2
J: TRBJ2-7
size: many
V: TRBV29-1

DNA: TGTGCCAGCAGCCGGGACGTTAACTATGGCTACACCTTC
CDR3: CASSRDVNYGYTF
D: -
J: TRBJ1-2
size: many
V: TRBV6-1

DNA: TGTGCCAGTAGTATAGCAGGAGGGGGCGGGAGCACTGAAGCTTTCTTT
CDR3: CASSIAGGGGSTEAFF
D: TRBD1
J: TRBJ1-1
size: many
V: TRBV19

DNA: TGCAGTGCTATGGGCCTGGACAGGGCTGGCAATCAGCCCCAGCATTTT
CDR3: CSAMGLDRAGNQPQHF
D: TRBD1
J: TRBJ1-5
size: many
V: TRBV20-1

DNA: TGTGCCAGTAGTAGAGGTAGCGCTGACTACGAGCAGTACTTC
CDR3: CASSRGSADYEQYF
D: -
J: TRBJ2-7
size: few
V: TRBV19

DNA: TGCAGCGTTGAGGGGAGGACAGGCTCCTACGAGCAGTACTTC
CDR3: CSVEGRTGSYEQYF
D: -
J: TRBJ2-7
size: many
V: TRBV29-1

DNA: TGTGCCAGCGGTAGAGGGACAGCCTACGAGCAGTACTTC
CDR3: CASGRGTAYEQYF
D: TRBD1
J: TRBJ2-7
size: -
V: TRBV9